This T cell receptor beta chain was obtained from a study of OX40 agonist ivuxolimab in advanced cancers. Study-level points and caveats: On average, CD8+ T cells had more expanded clones than CD4+.

The method was immunoSEQ multiplex PCR; TCRdb's version includes in-frame clones alone and lacks a portion of them. The table records about 17,000 clones, 85% to 90% of them present only once. This clone was counted only a few times. Its specificity is not known. Germline V gives CDR1 SGHDN, CDR2 FVKESK. There are 15 residues in the CDR3. V trimming: 1 base; J trimming: 2 bases; junction bases outside the gene matches: 5. This specimen was CD4+ or CD8+ T cells sorted from blood, taken in a trial of the OX40 agonist ivuxolimab. The receptor was isolated from an adult with an advanced solid tumor such as melanoma, head and neck, liver or kidney cancer. V is TRBV14 and J is TRBJ2-7; 7 bases align to TRBD1. The CDR3 bases are TGTGCCAGCAGCCAAGGGGGGACAGTACCCTACGAGCAGTACTTC. Residues: CASSQGGTVPYEQYF.